This TCR beta chain was captured in a study of blood T cells in healthy people across ages. This clonotype turned up a few times. The target antigen is unknown. From germline, CDR1 is MDHEN and CDR2 SYDVKM. The CDR3 is 15 residues long. V was pared by 5 bases and J by 5 bases, with 18 bases between. Next came a second PCR, run for about 7 to 12 cycles, which used a sample-barcoded 5' primer along with a J-beta primer mix. Every cDNA molecule carried a tag from a template-switch adaptor bearing 12 random nucleotides. From the 5' RACE reads, TCRdb called clonotypes with MiXCR, one entry per CDR3 protein. The sample consists of some 1,500,000 distinct CDR3 sequences, approximately 43% of them appearing once. Regarding the study as a whole: Older age coincided with a roughly linear decline in TCR beta diversity per million T cells.

Sequencing was done on a sample of blood. The clonotype comes from a woman aged 18-29 years in good health. The rearrangement uses TRBV28 and TRBJ1-2, with D tentatively TRBD1 (5 bases). The CDR3 nucleotides are TGTGCCAGCAGTCCGGCCGGGACGGATGATTATGGCTACACCTTC. It is translated as CASSPAGTDDYGYTF.